This T cell receptor (beta chain) emerged from a study of Graves' ophthalmopathy and Graves' hyperthyroidism. Study details: Stable hyperthyroidism denotes an absence of ophthalmopathy throughout 18 months of follow-up. Study outcomes and limitations: The model achieved under 71% sensitivity and 72.22% specificity for ophthalmopathy progression.

This CDR3 contains 12 residues. The ends were cut back, 1 base at V and 14 bases at J, with 14 bases in the middle. The TCR beta CDR3 regions underwent amplification from RNA transcripts. HTBI primers were employed in first-round RT-PCR, then a second-round multiplex PCR followed. TCRdb itself ran the multiplex PCR reads through MiXCR, one entry per CDR3 protein. The sample has approximately 540,000 distinct CDR3 sequences; about 35% are singletons. Excluded: other autoimmune disease, uncontrolled infection, pregnancy or lactation. In the case of this clonotype: Its antigen is unknown.

This TCR was recovered from an adult man with Graves' hyperthyroidism. Sequenced input: peripheral blood or thyroid tissue (not recorded which). The genes are TRBV12-3 or TRBV12-4 and TRBJ2-5; D gene ambiguous. DNA for the CDR3: TGTGCCAGCAGTTTAGGCAACCAACCCGGCTACTTC. It is translated as CASSLGNQPGYF.